These 17 T cell receptor beta chains share one sample of origin, sequenced in a study of regulatory T cells in long-lasting Graves disease. iRepertoire HTBI primers and Arm-PCR of CDR3 regions built TCR beta libraries. Using its own MiXCR run on the multiplex PCR reads, TCRdb lists one record per CDR3 protein. Of hundreds of thousands of distinct CDR3 sequences listed, 15% to 20% are singletons. Time point here: newly diagnosed GD, antithyroid drugs for less than 3 months. Following extraction of RNA from PBMCs, that RNA was used to make the TCR library. These data are also associated with another study on T cells in Graves' hyperthyroidism and ophthalmopathy.

This material consisted of peripheral blood mononuclear cells (PBMCs), taken at new diagnosis, from a patient treated with antithyroid drugs. The receptors here all came from a woman aged 35-65 years with Graves disease.

This clonotype showed up just a few times. The junction differs from germline at one of its ends, possibly a read error. This chain joins TRBV27 and TRBJ1-2; the D is unclear. The CDR3 length is 12 residues. Germline CDR1 MNHEY, CDR2 SMNVEV (reference sequence). CDR3 DNA: TGTGCCAGCAGTTTGGGAGGGTATGACTACACCTTC. Protein: CASSLGGYDYTF.

In this sample, this clonotype turned up many times. The rearrangement links TRBV2 to TRBJ1-4; 7 bases are shared with TRBD1. The CDR3 is made up of 15 amino acids. From germline, CDR1 is SNHLY and CDR2 FYNNEI. J lost 5 bases, V lost 1 base, and 4 bases had no gene match. The CDR3 spells CASSEGGTANEKLFF. The DNA for the CDR3 is TGTGCCAGCAGTGAAGGAGGGACAGCAAATGAAAAACTGTTTTTT.

This sequence joins TRBV7-6 and TRBJ2-2, with 10 bases identical to TRBD2. CDR1 and CDR2 (germline): SGHVS, FNYEAQ. This CDR3 contains 18 residues. V shed 1 base, J shed 3 bases, and the junction held 8 bases outside the gene matches. CDR3 residues: CASSLGNSGGLHTGELFF. DNA for the CDR3: TGTGCCAGCAGCTTAGGCAATAGCGGGGGGCTACACACCGGGGAGCTGTTTTTT.

The chain carries TRBV19 and TRBJ1-1, with D uncertain. This CDR3 is 11 amino acids long. V dropped 4 bases and J dropped 7 bases, with 7 bases sitting between them. The germline gives CDR1 LNHDA, CDR2 SQIVND (reference sequence). CDR3 nucleotide sequence: TGTGCCAGTAGTAACGGGATTGAAGCTTTCTTT. This gives the protein CASSNGIEAFF.

This clonotype was counted between two and nine times. The chain combines TRBV10-3 with TRBJ2-5, with D unclear. V was trimmed by 3 bases and J by 2 bases, leaving 10 bases between them. In germline, CDR1 is ENHRY, CDR2 SYGVKD. The CDR3 consists of 14 residues. CDR3 sequence: CAISERVLQETQYF. CDR3 bases: TGTGCCATCAGTGAAAGGGTTCTGCAAGAGACCCAGTACTTC.

This clonotype has just one count. Given a much more abundant clone one base away, this may be a read error. This sequence joins TRBV30 and TRBJ1-4; D remains ambiguous. Germline assignment: CDR1 GTSNPN and CDR2 SVGIG (reference sequence). CDR3 size: 12 residues. Written as DNA, the CDR3 is TGTGCCTGGAGTCAAGGGAATGGAAAACTGTTTTTT. This translates into CAWSQGNGKLFF.

The table lists this clonotype with a few counts. The chain joins TRBV2 to TRBJ2-2; D call uncertain. The CDR3 is 13 amino acids. V shed 5 bases and J shed 6 bases, with 10 bases lying between them. Looked up from germline, CDR1 is SNHLY and CDR2 is FYNNEI. The CDR3 sequence: CASSPQTAGELFF. As DNA, the CDR3 is TGTGCCAGCAGTCCACAAACCGCCGGGGAGCTGTTTTTT.

This clonotype showed up many times. The DNA for the CDR3 is TGTGCCAGCAGTGAAGGCGGTCGGAACGAGCAGTACTTC. Translating gives CASSEGGRNEQYF. The V gene is TRBV6-1, the J gene TRBJ2-7; D gene ambiguous. The CDR3 length is 13 residues. Trimming removed 1 base from V and 5 bases from J, with 9 bases in between. The germline CDR1 and CDR2 sequences are MNHNS and SASEGT.

The chain has TRBV7-3 and TRBJ2-3, with 8 positions matching TRBD2. This CDR3 has 16 amino acids. Germline assignment: CDR1 SGHTA and CDR2 FQGTGA. J gave up 2 bases and V 3 bases, and 7 bases lay outside the gene matches. CDR3 bases: TGTGCCAGCAGCTTGGGGAAACTAGCGGACACAGATACGCAGTATTTT. The encoded protein is CASSLGKLADTDTQYF. The whole variable domain, filled in from reference TRBV7-3 and TRBJ2-3, reads GAGVSQTPSNKVTEKGKYVELRCDPISGHTALYWYRQSLGQGPEFLIYFQGTGAADDSGLPNDRFFAVRPEGSVSTLKIQRTERGDSAVYLCASSLGKLADTDTQYFGPGTRLTVL.

This clonotype appeared many times. The chain carries TRBV15 and TRBJ2-3, with D unresolved. The V end was cut by 3 bases, the J end by 0 bases, with 7 bases between. Germline assignment: CDR1 LNHNV and CDR2 YYDKDF (reference sequence). This CDR3 comprises 14 residues. The CDR3 region is CATSSGISTDTQYF. The CDR3 DNA is TGTGCCACCAGCAGCGGTATTAGCACAGATACGCAGTATTTT.

This clonotype was seen only a few times. The V call is TRBV5-5, the J call TRBJ2-7; either TRBD1 or TRBD2 may supply D (5 bases each). Germline CDR1 and CDR2: SGHKS and YYEKEE (reference sequence). Trimming left V 1 base short and J 0 bases short, with 11 bases between. This CDR3 region has 15 residues. The CDR3 loop reads CASSLWGTSSYEQYF. The CDR3 bases are TGTGCCAGCAGCTTGTGGGGGACGAGCTCCTACGAGCAGTACTTC.

The table lists this clonotype with a few counts. This chain joins TRBV5-5 and TRBJ1-2; 8 bases fit TRBD1. CDR3 size: 13 residues. Germline CDR1 reads SGHKS; CDR2 reads YYEKEE (reference sequence). After removal of 2 bases from V and 7 bases from J, the junction contained 4 bases not matched to a gene. The chain's CDR3 is CASSFGQGFGYTF. The CDR3 coding sequence is TGTGCCAGCAGCTTTGGACAGGGCTTTGGCTACACCTTC.

In this sample, this clonotype turned up a few times. The CDR3 bases are TGTGCCAGTAGTATAATCGAGCTCGATTTGGCCGGGGAGCTGTTTTTT. Translated: CASSIIELDLAGELFF. The chain is built from TRBV19 and TRBJ2-2, with D uncertain. Germline loops: CDR1 LNHDA, CDR2 SQIVND (reference sequence). The CDR3 loop spans 16 amino acids. Deletions cut 2 bases from V and 6 bases from J, with 16 bases between.

The table lists this clonotype with a few counts. The chain links TRBV19 to TRBJ2-5; a possible D gene is TRBD2 (5 bases). Germline CDR1 LNHDA, CDR2 SQIVND (reference sequence). Trimming pared 2 bases from V and 5 bases from J, leaving 12 bases between. The CDR3 sequence is 14 residues long. As DNA, the CDR3 is TGTGCCAGTAGTATAACTACGGGCGGGGAGACCCAGTACTTC. Its translation: CASSITTGGETQYF.

This clonotype appeared many times. This chain links TRBV11-1 with TRBJ2-3, with 9 bases matching TRBD1. Germline V gene data show CDR1 as SGHAT and CDR2 as FQDESV (reference sequence). The CDR3 sequence is 15 residues long. Trimming at V came to 5 bases and at J to 4 bases, leaving 7 bases not matched to a gene. The CDR3 coding sequence is TGTGCCAGCAGCCGCGGTGGGACAGGGTCAGATACGCAGTATTTT. This codes for CASSRGGTGSDTQYF.

The V and J genes are TRBV5-1 and TRBJ2-5; 10 nucleotides line up with TRBD2. V lost 0 bases to trimming and J lost 4 bases; unmatched junction nucleotides: 3. Germline CDR1 SGHRS, CDR2 YFSETQ. This CDR3 contains 15 residues. The CDR3 is CASSLVASGGETQYF. The CDR3 bases are TGCGCCAGCAGCTTGGTGGCTAGCGGGGGAGAGACCCAGTACTTC.

This clonotype showed up many times. This chain links TRBV12-3 or TRBV12-4 with TRBJ1-5; D ambiguous. V lost 6 bases and J lost 4, with 10 bases in between. This CDR3 is built from 13 residues. The CDR3 here is CASSFNSNQPQHF. The CDR3 coding sequence is TGTGCCAGCAGCTTTAACAGTAATCAGCCCCAGCATTTT.